The next 21 T cell receptor beta chains were all read from a single sample in a study of vaccination effects on CD4 cells after COVID-19. No antigen has been identified for these receptors. Prior to sequencing, the ViraFEST assay stimulated PBMC with viral peptide pools, which expanded the antigen-specific CD4+ T cells. With more than 9 days of culture completed, CD4+ T cells were isolated. The person had PCR-confirmed SARS-CoV-2 infection between March and December 2020. Measured with immunoSEQ multiplex PCR; TCRdb has only the in-frame clones, and not every one. The profile shows about 45,000 clones, 65% to 70% of them singletons. This specimen consisted of CD4+ T cells from PBMCs cultured with a peptide pool, obtained before COVID-19 vaccination. Receptors originate from a human donor who had a prior SARS-CoV-2 infection.

The rearrangement joins TRBV10-2 to TRBJ2-7; perhaps TRBD2 as D (5 bases). Trimming took off 6 bases at V and 3 bases at J, with 9 bases between the two ends. Looked up from germline, CDR1 is WSHSY and CDR2 is SAAADI. The CDR3 runs to 12 residues. The CDR3 loop reads CASRDTSYEQYF. The CDR3, as DNA: TGCGCCAGCAGGGATACTAGCTACGAGCAGTACTTC.

This chain uses TRBV7-2 with TRBJ2-3, with D unclear. Germline V gene data show CDR1 as SGHTA and CDR2 as FQGNSA. V lost 3 bases, J lost 3 bases, and 1 base lay in between. The CDR3 contains 11 residues. The CDR3 sequence: CASSLTDTQYF. CDR3 nucleotides: TGTGCCAGCAGCTTGACAGATACGCAGTATTTT.

The chain couples TRBV9 to TRBJ1-2; D is unclear. This CDR3 comprises 14 residues. Germline values: CDR1 SGDLS, CDR2 YYNGEE. V was cut by 3 bases and J by 2 bases, with 11 bases left in between. The CDR3 DNA reads as TGTGCCAGCAGCGAAGGGTCAGGAAACTATGGCTACACCTTC. This sequence encodes CASSEGSGNYGYTF.

This clone turned up a few times. V is TRBV18 and J is TRBJ1-2; possibly TRBD1 for D (5 bases). The germline V gene has CDR1 KGHSH and CDR2 LQKENI. Trimming removed 6 bases from V and 4 bases from J, with 15 bases in between. This CDR3 has 14 amino acids. CDR3 region: CASSPGGKGYGYTF. In nucleotides, the CDR3 is TGTGCCAGCTCGCCTGGGGGTAAGGGCTATGGCTACACCTTC.

DNA of the CDR3: TGTGCCAGCTCACCCGAATCAGGACTAGGGAACACCGGGGAGCTGTTTTTT. Translation: CASSPESGLGNTGELFF. V is TRBV18 and J is TRBJ2-2; TRBD2 agrees at 7 bases. The CDR3 sequence is 17 residues long. V lost 3 bases to trimming and J lost 1 base; unmatched junction nucleotides: 8. Germline CDR1 reads KGHSH; CDR2 reads LQKENI.

The V and J genes are TRBV12-3 or TRBV12-4 and TRBJ2-2; D call uncertain. V was trimmed by 1 base and J by 6 bases, leaving 6 bases between them. The CDR3 covers 13 residues. The CDR3 reads CASSLGRSGELFF. DNA of the CDR3: TGTGCCAGCAGTTTAGGACGGTCCGGGGAGCTGTTTTTT.

V usage is TRBV5-1 and J usage is TRBJ2-3, with D maybe TRBD1 (6 bases). The germline V and J ends were trimmed by 0 bases and 0 bases, with 11 bases remaining between them. Germline V gene data show CDR1 as SGHRS and CDR2 as YFSETQ. This CDR3 comprises 16 residues. The CDR3 here is CASSLVTGSSTDTQYF. The CDR3 region has the DNA TGCGCCAGCAGCTTGGTAACAGGGTCTAGCACAGATACGCAGTATTTT.

The chain carries TRBV11-3 and TRBJ1-2, with TRBD1 matching 7 bases. The CDR3 loop spans 15 amino acids. V dropped 4 bases and J dropped 8; count of bases not matched to a gene: 13. CDR1 is SGHNT, CDR2 YENEEA, per germline. For the CDR3, the DNA is TGTGCCAGCAGCTCTGACCGGGACAGCGTCGGCGGCTACACCTTC. Its protein is CASSSDRDSVGGYTF.

The rearrangement joins TRBV28 to TRBJ1-1, with TRBD1 matching 12 bases. This CDR3 has 17 amino acids. J lost 4 bases, V lost 5 bases, and 11 bases had no gene match. The germline CDR1 and CDR2 sequences are MDHEN and SYDVKM. CDR3 amino acids: CASSPPTGTGGGTEAFF. The DNA for the CDR3 is TGTGCCAGCAGTCCTCCCACCGGGACAGGGGGCGGCACTGAAGCTTTCTTT.

This chain joins TRBV6-2 or TRBV6-3 and TRBJ1-2; D is perhaps TRBD1 (6 bases). V dropped 2 bases and J dropped 5 bases, with 12 bases sitting between them. Germline assignment: CDR1 MNHEY and CDR2 SVGEGT. This CDR3 is built from 14 residues. CDR3 DNA: TGTGCCAGCAGTTACAGGCAGGGGCGGTATGGCTACACCTTC. It encodes CASSYRQGRYGYTF.

The rearrangement links TRBV2 to TRBJ1-1; a weak D match, TRBD1 (5 bases). CDR1 is SNHLY, CDR2 FYNNEI, per germline. This CDR3 has 15 residues. The V end lost 8 bases, the J end lost 1 base, and 17 bases lay between the germline ends. The CDR3 here is CASLDISFGNTEAFF. In DNA, the CDR3 is TGTGCCAGCCTGGACATTTCCTTCGGGAACACTGAAGCTTTCTTT.

In this sample, this clone turned up once. The chain couples TRBV7-6 to TRBJ2-2; 9 bases match TRBD2. V lost 5 bases to trimming and J lost 0 bases; unmatched junction nucleotides: 7. Germline V gives CDR1 SGHVS, CDR2 FNYEAQ. The CDR3 covers 17 residues. CDR3 in amino acids: CASSRRLADSNTGELFF. Written as DNA, the CDR3 is TGTGCCAGCAGCCGACGACTAGCGGATTCGAACACCGGGGAGCTGTTTTTT.

The chain recombines TRBV29-1 with TRBJ1-2; unclear D gene. From germline, CDR1 is SQVTM and CDR2 ANQGSEA. The V end was cut by 3 bases, the J end by 6 bases, with 11 bases between. The CDR3 is made up of 12 amino acids. The CDR3 DNA reads TGCAGCGTTGAGGAGCGGCGACATGGCTACACCTTC. This codes for CSVEERRHGYTF. The variable domain in full, with the rest retrieved from reference TRBV29-1 and TRBJ1-2, is SAVISQKPSRDICQRGTSLTIQCQVDSQVTMMFWYRQQPGQSLTLIATANQGSEATYESGFVIDKFPISRPNLTFSTLTVSNMSPEDSSIYLCSVEERRHGYTFGSGTRLTVV.

CDR3 region: CASGFQGTEAFF. For the CDR3, the DNA is TGTGCTAGTGGTTTTCAGGGAACTGAAGCTTTCTTT. The J gene is TRBJ1-1, the V gene TRBV12-5, with a weak D call TRBD1 (5 bases). The CDR3 is made up of 12 amino acids. V was shortened by 3 bases and J by 5 bases, with 7 bases between the two germline ends. Germline V gene lookup returns CDR1 LGHNT and CDR2 FRNRAP.

The chain couples TRBV5-1 to TRBJ1-6; 7 bases match TRBD1. Losses at the gene ends were 3 bases for V and 10 bases for J; bases not matched to a gene: 7. This CDR3 is 14 amino acids long. Germline CDR1 is SGHRS and CDR2 is YFSETQ. CDR3 protein: CASSSGTVDSPLHF. CDR3 bases: TGCGCCAGCAGCTCCGGGACAGTAGACTCACCCCTCCACTTT. Full variable domain (remainder filled in from reference TRBV5-1 and TRBJ1-6): KAGVTQTPRYLIKTRGQQVTLSCSPISGHRSVSWYQQTPGQGLQFLFEYFSETQRNKGNFPGRFSGRQFSNSRSEMNVSTLELGDSALYLCASSSGTVDSPLHFGNGTRLTVT.

The chain links TRBV19 to TRBJ2-1; 15 positions match TRBD2. V lost 4 bases and J lost 4; bases outside the gene matches: 8. Germline loops: CDR1 LNHDA, CDR2 SQIVND (reference sequence). The CDR3 extends over 18 amino acids. Here the CDR3 DNA reads TGTGCCAGTAGTACAGGACTAGCGGGAGGGCCTCCTTACAATGAGCAGTTCTTC. It is translated as CASSTGLAGGPPYNEQFF.

This clone was seen more than once but under ten times. This chain connects TRBV7-8 to TRBJ1-5; TRBD1 matches at 7 bases. This CDR3 comprises 18 residues. The V gene end was trimmed by 5 bases and the J gene end by 2 bases; junction bases not matched to a gene: 15. From germline, CDR1 is SGHVS and CDR2 FQNEAQ. The CDR3: CASSPLTGVASGNQPQHF. In nucleotides, the CDR3 is TGTGCCAGCAGCCCTCTAACAGGGGTGGCCAGTGGCAATCAGCCCCAGCATTTT. The full variable domain, rest sourced from reference TRBV7-8 and TRBJ1-5, is GAGVSQSPRYKVAKRGQDVALRCDPISGHVSLFWYQQALGQGPEFLTYFQNEAQLDKSGLPSDRFFAERPEGSVSTLKIQRTQQEDSAVYLCASSPLTGVASGNQPQHFGDGTRLSIL.

The chain employs TRBV19 and TRBJ1-4; D is possibly TRBD1 (5 bases). With 8 bases removed from V and 4 bases from J, the gap between germline ends came to 8 bases. There are 12 residues in the CDR3. Looked up from germline, CDR1 is LNHDA and CDR2 is SQIVND (reference sequence). The CDR3 sequence: CASRDLNEKLFF. CDR3 DNA: TGTGCCAGTCGGGACCTTAATGAAAAACTGTTTTTT.

The rearrangement links TRBV7-9 to TRBJ2-7, with unresolved D. Germline loops: CDR1 SEHNR, CDR2 FQNEAQ (reference sequence). V was clipped by 2 bases and J by 0 bases, with 8 bases between them. The CDR3 runs 14 residues. The CDR3 loop reads CASSLSGSSYEQYF. As DNA, the CDR3 is TGTGCCAGCAGCTTATCCGGCAGCTCCTACGAGCAGTACTTC.

The chain couples TRBV19 to TRBJ2-1; 12 bases are shared with TRBD2. Germline values: CDR1 LNHDA, CDR2 SQIVND (reference sequence). This CDR3 is built from 15 residues. V lost 4 bases, J lost 9 bases, and 7 bases stayed unmatched. The CDR3: CASSKGTSGQGEQFF. CDR3 nucleotide sequence: TGTGCCAGTAGTAAAGGGACTAGCGGGCAAGGTGAGCAGTTCTTC. The full variable domain, completed using reference TRBV19 and TRBJ2-1, is DGGITQSPKYLFRKEGQNVTLSCEQNLNHDAMYWYRQDPGQGLRLIYYSQIVNDFQKGDIAEGYSVSREKKESFPLTVTSAQKNPTAFYLCASSKGTSGQGEQFFGPGTRLTVL.

The V call is TRBV18, the J call TRBJ1-2; D is uncertain. The CDR3 runs 13 residues. V lost 2 bases and J 7 bases, leaving 11 bases between the germline ends. Germline loops: CDR1 KGHSH, CDR2 LQKENI. The CDR3 nucleotides are TGTGCCAGCTCACCAGCAGGAACTGGTGGCTACACCTTC. Protein: CASSPAGTGGYTF.